This TCR beta chain appears in the sequencing data of a study of radiation and T cells in renal cell carcinoma. Findings of the study overall: Top tumor clonotypes rose in blood 2 weeks post-radiation, then contracted. No pretreatment tumor biopsies were available for baseline clonotypes.

Comment on this clone: Its antigen is unknown.

Time point indicated: blood 4 weeks post-SBRT, at nephrectomy. Treatment given: 15 Gy SBRT to primary tumor, nephrectomy 4 weeks later. Nephrectomy followed 15 Gy stereotactic body radiation by 4 weeks. Serial blood draws occurred at baseline and 2 and 4 weeks post-SBRT. V was clipped by 0 bases and J by 6 bases; unmatched bases: 10. Germline V gives CDR1 SGHRS, CDR2 YFSETQ. The CDR3 extends over 18 amino acids. Assay used: immunoSEQ multiplex PCR; TCRdb lists only in-frame clones, some missing. The sample has about 77,000 clones, roughly 85% seen once. The receptor's source is a woman in her fifties or sixties with renal cell carcinoma. V and J are TRBV5-1 and TRBJ2-1, with TRBD1 identical over 12 bases. The sequencing here drew on blood, taken from a patient whose treatment included radiotherapy and nephrectomy. CDR3 protein: CASSLAPIGTGGFNEQFF. The CDR3 nucleotides read TGCGCCAGCAGCTTGGCCCCGATAGGGACAGGGGGCTTCAATGAGCAGTTCTTC.